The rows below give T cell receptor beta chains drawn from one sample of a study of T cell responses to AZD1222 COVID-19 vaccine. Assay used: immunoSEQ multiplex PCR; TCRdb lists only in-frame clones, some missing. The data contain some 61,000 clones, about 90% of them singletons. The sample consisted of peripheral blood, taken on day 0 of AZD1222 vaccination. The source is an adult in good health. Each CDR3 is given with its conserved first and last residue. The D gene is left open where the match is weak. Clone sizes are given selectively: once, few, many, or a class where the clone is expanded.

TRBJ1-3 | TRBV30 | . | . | TGTGCCTGGAACGGCTTCCGCTCTGGAAACACCATATATTTT | CAWNGFRSGNTIYF
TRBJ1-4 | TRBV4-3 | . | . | TGCGCCAGCAGCCAAGATTGGGGGGGGCGCGGAGGTGAAAAACTGTTTTTT | CASSQDWGGRGGEKLFF
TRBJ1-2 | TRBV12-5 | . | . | TGTGCTAGTGGTTTCCCAGGGAGTGGCTACACCTTC | CASGFPGSGYTF
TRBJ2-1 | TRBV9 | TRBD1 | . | TGTGCCAGCACCCAGGGGGGACAGGCCAGCTCGGGCAATGAGCAGTTCTTC | CASTQGGQASSGNEQFF
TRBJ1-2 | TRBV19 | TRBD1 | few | TGTGCCAGTAGTATGGAGGGGACAGGCAGGAGTGGCTACACCTTC | CASSMEGTGRSGYTF
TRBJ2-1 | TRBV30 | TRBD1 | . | TGTGCCTGGAGTGTAAGGACAGGGGCCTACAATGAGCAGTTCTTC | CAWSVRTGAYNEQFF
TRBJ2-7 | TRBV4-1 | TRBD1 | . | TGCGCCAGCAGCCCGACAGGGACGGGCTACGAGCAGTACTTC | CASSPTGTGYEQYF
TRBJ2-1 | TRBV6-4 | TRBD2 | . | TGTGCCAGCAGTGAGGAAGGCGGGGGGGCCAATGAGCAGTTCTTC | CASSEEGGGANEQFF
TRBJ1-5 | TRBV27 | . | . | TGTGCCACCACCTCAACAGGGATGGGCAATCAGCCCCAGCATTTT | CATTSTGMGNQPQHF
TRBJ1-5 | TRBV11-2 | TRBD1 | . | TGTGCCAGCAGCACCGGGACAGGGTCTAATCAGCCCCAGCATTTT | CASSTGTGSNQPQHF
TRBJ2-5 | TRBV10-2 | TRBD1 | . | TGCGCCAGCAGTGCCCGGGACAGGGGGCTTGGAGAGACCCAGTACTTC | CASSARDRGLGETQYF
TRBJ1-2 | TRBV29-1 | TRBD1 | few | TGCAGCGTGTGGACAGGGGATAACTATGGCTACACCTTC | CSVWTGDNYGYTF
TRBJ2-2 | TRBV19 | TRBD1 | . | TGTGCCAGTAGTCCCCGGACAGGGGCCGGGGAGCTGTTTTTT | CASSPRTGAGELFF
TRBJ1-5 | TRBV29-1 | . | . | TGCAGCGTTGCCGACAGTAATCAGCCCCAGCATTTT | CSVADSNQPQHF
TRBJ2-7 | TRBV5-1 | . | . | TGCGCCAGCAGCAATGACAACTTCTCCTACGAGCAGTACTTC | CASSNDNFSYEQYF
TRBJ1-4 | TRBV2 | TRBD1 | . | TGTGCCAGCAGTGAAGGAAGGACAGGGGTTAATGAAAAACTGTTTTTT | CASSEGRTGVNEKLFF
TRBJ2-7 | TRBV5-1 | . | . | TGCGCCAGCAGTCAGGGGCTGGACTACGAGCAGTACTTC | CASSQGLDYEQYF
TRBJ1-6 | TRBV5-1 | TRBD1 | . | TGCGCCAGCAGCTTGGGGACAGGGAACACCTATAATTCACCCCTCCACTTT | CASSLGTGNTYNSPLHF
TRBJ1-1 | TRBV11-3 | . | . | TGTGCCAGCAGCTTAGAGTGGGCAGGGAAGGTGGTGGCTTTCTTT | CASSLEWAGKVVAFF
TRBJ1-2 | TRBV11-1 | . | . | TGTGCCAGCAGCCTGGATCGGGGGACTTGGGATGGCTACACCTTC | CASSLDRGTWDGYTF
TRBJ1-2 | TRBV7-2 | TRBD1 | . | TGTGCCAGCAGCTCCGGACAGGGCTATGGCTACACCTTC | CASSSGQGYGYTF
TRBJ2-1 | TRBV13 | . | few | TGTGCCAGCAGCTTAGGCCTCGGGGCTAGCTGGGGTAATGAGCAGTTCTTC | CASSLGLGASWGNEQFF
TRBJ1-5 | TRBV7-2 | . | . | TGTGCCAGCAGCTTAGGGGGCGATCAGCCCCAGCATTTT | CASSLGGDQPQHF
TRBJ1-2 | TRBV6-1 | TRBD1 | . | TGTGCCAGCAGTGAGCCGGGACAGGGTCATGGCTACACCTTC | CASSEPGQGHGYTF
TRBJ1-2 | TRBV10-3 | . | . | TGTGCCATCAGTGACAACAGGGACTATGGCTACACCTTC | CAISDNRDYGYTF
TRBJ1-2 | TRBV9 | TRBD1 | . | TGTGCCACCATACAGGGGGACAGGGGTCCTCTAAACTATGGCTACACCTTC | CATIQGDRGPLNYGYTF
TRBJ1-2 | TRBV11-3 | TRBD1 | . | TGTGCCAGCAGTCCCCTGGACAGGGGCTATGAAGGCTACACCTTC | CASSPLDRGYEGYTF
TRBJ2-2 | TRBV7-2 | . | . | TGTGCCAGCAGCTTAGCCCCGGGGGCGGGCGGGGAGCTGTTTTTT | CASSLAPGAGGELFF
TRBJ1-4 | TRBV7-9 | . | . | TGTGCCAGCAGCTACCCTCAAACAACTAATGAAAAACTGTTTTTT | CASSYPQTTNEKLFF
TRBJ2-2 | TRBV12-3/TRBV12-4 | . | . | TGTGCCAGCACTCGCGGGGCCGGGGAGCTGTTTTTT | CASTRGAGELFF
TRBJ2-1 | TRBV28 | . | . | TGTGCCAGCAGCCTAGGAGTTAGTGAGCAGTTCTTC | CASSLGVSEQFF
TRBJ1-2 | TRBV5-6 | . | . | TGTGCCAGCAGCTTGGCAGGGAGTTATGGCTACACCTTC | CASSLAGSYGYTF
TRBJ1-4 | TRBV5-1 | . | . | TGCGCCAGCAGTTTTCAAGGGGGGATTAATGAAAAACTGTTTTTT | CASSFQGGINEKLFF
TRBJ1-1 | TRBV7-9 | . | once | TGTGCCAGCGGTGAAGTCCCCACTGAAGCTTTCTTT | CASGEVPTEAFF
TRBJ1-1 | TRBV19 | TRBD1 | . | TGTGCCAGTAGGGCGACAGGGGCGAACACTGAAGCTTTCTTT | CASRATGANTEAFF
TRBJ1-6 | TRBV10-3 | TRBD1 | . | TGTGCCATCAGGGGACAGTCTAATTCACCCCTCCACTTT | CAIRGQSNSPLHF
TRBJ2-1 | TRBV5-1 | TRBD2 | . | TGCGCCAGCAGCCTCCCCCGCGGGACTAGCGGGGCGAGCTCCTACAATGAGCAGTTCTTC | CASSLPRGTSGASSYNEQFF
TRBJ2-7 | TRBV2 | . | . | TGTGCCAGCAGTGAAAAACAGGGCTGGGGCGAGCAGTACTTC | CASSEKQGWGEQYF
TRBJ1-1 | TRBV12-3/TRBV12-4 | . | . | TGTGCCAGCAGTTTAGGGGGGGACACTGAAGCTTTCTTT | CASSLGGDTEAFF
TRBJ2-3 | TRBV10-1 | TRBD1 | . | TGCGCCAGATCCCGTTGGGACAGGAGCACAGATACGCAGTATTTT | CARSRWDRSTDTQYF
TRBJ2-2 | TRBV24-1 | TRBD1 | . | TGTGCCACCAGCAAAGGGACAGGGGGCACCGGGGAGCTGTTTTTT | CATSKGTGGTGELFF
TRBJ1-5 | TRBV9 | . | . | TGTGCCAGCAGCGTAGTTAATACAGGGAAGGTGGATCAGCCCCAGCATTTT | CASSVVNTGKVDQPQHF
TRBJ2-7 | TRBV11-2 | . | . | TGTGCCAGCAGCCGCGGGACAGCAAGCCACTACGAGCAGTACTTC | CASSRGTASHYEQYF
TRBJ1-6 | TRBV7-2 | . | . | TGTGCCAGCAGCTTAGACCTGACCGGGGGCTCACCCCTCCACTTT | CASSLDLTGGSPLHF
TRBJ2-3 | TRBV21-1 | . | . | TGTGCCAGCAGCAAAGGAGGAGTGGCAGGACGTGGCACAGATACGCAGTATTTT | CASSKGGVAGRGTDTQYF
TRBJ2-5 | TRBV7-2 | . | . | TGTGCCAGCAGCCCCTCGTCCAGGCGGGCACCCCAAGAGACCCAGTACTTC | CASSPSSRRAPQETQYF
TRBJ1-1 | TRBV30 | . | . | TGTGCCTGGAGTGTGCGGGGGGGGGCGCACACTGAAGCTTTCTTT | CAWSVRGGAHTEAFF
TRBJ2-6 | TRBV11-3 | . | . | TGTGCCAGCAGCCGTGAGGAGGGCTTTTCTGGGGCCAACGTCCTGACTTTC | CASSREEGFSGANVLTF
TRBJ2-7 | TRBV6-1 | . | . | TGTGCCAGCAGTGAAACCGGTAGACTCTACGAGCAGTACTTC | CASSETGRLYEQYF
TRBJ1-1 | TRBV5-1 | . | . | TGCGCCAGCAGCTTGGAGTCGGGGAACACTGAAGCTTTCTTT | CASSLESGNTEAFF
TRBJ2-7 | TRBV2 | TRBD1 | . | TGTGCCAGCAGTGAAGCGGACAGGGTTGAGTACTTC | CASSEADRVEYF
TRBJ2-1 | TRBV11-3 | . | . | TGTGCCAGCAGCTTAGGGACTGGGGGGGGCTATGAGCAGTTCTTC | CASSLGTGGGYEQFF
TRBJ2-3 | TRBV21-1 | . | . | TGTGCCAGCATCCCTAGCGGGAGGGCCTACACAGATACGCAGTATTTT | CASIPSGRAYTDTQYF
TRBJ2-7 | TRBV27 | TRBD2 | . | TGTGCCAGCGCGCGACTAGCGTCCTACGAGCAGTACTTC | CASARLASYEQYF
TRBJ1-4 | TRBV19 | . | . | TGTGCCAGTATCCTGGGAGGCGGGGGCCATAAACTGTTTTTT | CASILGGGGHKLFF